This T cell receptor (beta chain) derives from a study of Graves' ophthalmopathy and Graves' hyperthyroidism. Study-level results: For predicting ophthalmopathy progression, the model had 70.59% sensitivity and 72.22% specificity.

CDR1 is DFQATT and CDR2 is SNEGSKA in the germline V gene (reference sequence). Deletions cut 6 bases from V and 12 bases from J, with 15 bases between. The CDR3 contains 12 residues. As for this clonotype: Its antigen is unidentified. The CDR3 carries no conserved terminal phenylalanine or tryptophan, so it likely arises from a read error.

Amplified TCR beta CDR3 regions were obtained using RNA transcripts as template. Second-round multiplex PCR came after a first-round RT-PCR that employed HTBI primers. TCRdb re-analysed the multiplex PCR reads in MiXCR, keeping a single row per CDR3 protein. The sample yields around 600,000 distinct CDR3 sequences, just over 40% seen once. The rearrangement links TRBV20-1 to TRBJ1-6, with D unclear. The origin of this receptor is an adult man with Graves' ophthalmopathy. Sequenced input: peripheral blood. CDR3 region: CSAREGTQPLHL. CDR3 sequence (DNA): TGCAGTGCCCGGGAGGGAACCCAACCCCTCCACCTT.